This is a list of T cell receptor beta chains from one sample in a study of cytomegalovirus exposure and HLA in healthy donors. Assay: immunoSEQ multiplex PCR; the TCRdb copy retains only in-frame clones and omits some. The sample carries 150,000 to 200,000 clones, around 85% recorded once. Source material: PBMCs. The receptors shown here come from a man younger than 35 in good health and CMV-seropositive. Both conserved end residues are trimmed from each CDR3. The order of the fields is V gene, J gene, D gene, CDR3 protein. D genes are given only for firm matches.

TRBV7-9	TRBJ1-3	TRBD1	ASSLQGASGNTIY
TRBV30	TRBJ1-2	.	AWKGGDGYT
TRBV11-3	TRBJ2-6	.	ASSLVGGGANVLT
TRBV19	TRBJ2-1	TRBD1	ASSIGSGGEGYNEQF
TRBV7-3	TRBJ2-2	TRBD1	ASSLMSGGSLTGELF
TRBV11-2	TRBJ2-7	.	ASSFSGDSYEQY
TRBV4-1	TRBJ2-7	.	ASSQEGRGSYEQY
TRBV28	TRBJ1-2	TRBD1	ASSLGQGRYGYT
TRBV12-2	TRBJ1-2	.	ARDRGIYGYT
TRBV30	TRBJ1-2	.	AWRGTGSGYT
TRBV11-3	TRBJ1-2	.	ASSPTLDTLEDGYT
TRBV29-1	TRBJ2-2	TRBD2	SVGLAGVGTGELF
TRBV28	TRBJ2-2	TRBD1	ASTEQGAAGELF
TRBV7-2	TRBJ2-2	.	ASSGADGELF
TRBV9	TRBJ2-7	.	ASSVGGERSYEQY
TRBV14	TRBJ2-5	.	ASSQARQGGAQY
TRBV2	TRBJ1-6	.	ASSAEHNSPLH
TRBV28	TRBJ1-2	TRBD1	ASSLTGGNYGYT
TRBV9	TRBJ2-5	TRBD1	ASSVNRGTGETQY
TRBV7-3	TRBJ1-2	TRBD1	ASSSSTGSGYT
TRBV28	TRBJ1-2	.	ASSSRDKGPYGYT
TRBV28	TRBJ1-3	.	ASYATRLPSSSGNTIY
TRBV30	TRBJ2-5	.	ASGTGSVETQY
TRBV10-3	TRBJ2-1	.	AITSGLSREQF
TRBV5-1	TRBJ2-1	TRBD1	ASSFSGGTYNEQF
TRBV18	TRBJ2-7	TRBD2	ASSPGLAGGLLRGEQY
TRBV11-2	TRBJ1-2	TRBD1	ASSLNRDRNYGYT
TRBV7-9	TRBJ1-1	.	ASSLIIGEAF
TRBV4-1	TRBJ1-4	.	ASSLHPGEKLF
TRBV5-4	TRBJ2-3	.	ASSLFGPSKATDTQY
TRBV4-1	TRBJ2-3	TRBD2	ASSLVEGGTTVWY
TRBV7-6	TRBJ2-1	TRBD2	ASSLSPSGYSYNEQF
TRBV5-6	TRBJ2-7	.	ASSFSSYEQY
TRBV11-3	TRBJ2-7	.	ASSPRGSYEQY
TRBV30	TRBJ2-7	.	AWSPDSYEQY
TRBV2	TRBJ2-7	TRBD1	ASSEQGRGLYEQY
TRBV10-3	TRBJ2-2	.	ATRQGELF
TRBV18	TRBJ2-3	TRBD2	ASSPPVGTSSFDTQY
TRBV11-2	TRBJ2-5	TRBD2	ASSLVGSGVETQY
TRBV5-4	TRBJ2-3	TRBD2	ASSPWGGLAETDTQY
TRBV28	TRBJ2-7	.	ASRSPYEQY
TRBV10-2	TRBJ2-3	TRBD1	ASVETGSTDTQY
TRBV2	TRBJ2-7	.	ASSGQGAYEQY
TRBV7-2	TRBJ1-2	.	ASSSGEPPVYGYT
TRBV9	TRBJ1-2	.	ASSVDSYGYT
TRBV5-1	TRBJ2-5	TRBD2	ASSLSAGGEDGTQY
TRBV6-5	TRBJ1-2	.	ASSHWGGVPYGYT
TRBV7-8	TRBJ2-7	TRBD1	ASSSDRDSYEQY
TRBV7-6	TRBJ2-7	TRBD1	ASSLLGGPIYEQY
TRBV12-5	TRBJ1-1	.	ASGVGGTEAF
TRBV6-6	TRBJ1-1	.	ASSYPRTGRDTEAF
TRBV6-1	TRBJ2-7	TRBD1	ASTGQLSYEQY
TRBV30	TRBJ2-3	.	AWNRASTDTQY
TRBV6-6	TRBJ2-2	.	ACQGLLNTGELF
TRBV7-8	TRBJ1-4	.	ASSPTRKHRQLRLELF
TRBV2	TRBJ2-3	.	ASSERRFSTDTQY
TRBV11-3	TRBJ2-1	TRBD2	ASSLDPSGGYNEQF